A selection of T cell receptor beta chains follows, all from one sample in a study of radiotherapy plus CTLA-4 blockade in lung cancer. Libraries were prepared by immunoSEQ multiplex PCR; TCRdb keeps only in-frame clonotypes and omits some of them. This repertoire shows roughly 97,000 clones, approximately 75% found once; its top ten account for roughly 2.8%. The source material was peripheral blood, sampled from a patient treated with radiotherapy plus ipilimumab. Source of these receptors: a human donor with non-small cell lung cancer who had a partial response to radiotherapy plus ipilimumab. Some clones in this sample may be carry-over from other donors' samples. CDR3s include the opening cysteine and the closing phenylalanine or tryptophan. The order of the fields is J gene, V gene, D gene, clone size, CDR3 DNA, CDR3 protein. D genes are given only for firm matches. Rows give clone size only sometimes, using once, few, many, or a class for an expanded clone.

j_gene: TRBJ2-1
v_gene: TRBV5-5
d_gene: TRBD2
abundance: -
CDR3nt: TGTGCCAGCAGCCCGGCTCGGGGGGATAATGAGCAGTTCTTC
CDR3aa: CASSPARGDNEQFF

j_gene: TRBJ2-1
v_gene: TRBV6-1
d_gene: -
abundance: -
CDR3nt: TGTGCCAGCAGCGTGGACTTCAATGAGCAGTTCTTC
CDR3aa: CASSVDFNEQFF

j_gene: TRBJ1-1
v_gene: TRBV19
d_gene: -
abundance: -
CDR3nt: TGTGCCAGTGGACAACTGAGGGGTAGCGGAGCTTTCTTT
CDR3aa: CASGQLRGSGAFF

j_gene: TRBJ2-7
v_gene: TRBV5-1
d_gene: -
abundance: few
CDR3nt: TGCGCCAGCAGCTTCTTCGGAGCCGGACTCTACTACGAGCAGTACTTC
CDR3aa: CASSFFGAGLYYEQYF

j_gene: TRBJ1-6
v_gene: TRBV13
d_gene: -
abundance: -
CDR3nt: TGTGCCAGCAGCTACCGAGTATTGAGTAATTCACCCCTCCACTTT
CDR3aa: CASSYRVLSNSPLHF

j_gene: TRBJ2-7
v_gene: TRBV5-4
d_gene: TRBD2
abundance: -
CDR3nt: TGTGCCAGCAGCTCGTTAGCGGGGGGGCCAGCCTACGAGCAGTACTTC
CDR3aa: CASSSLAGGPAYEQYF

j_gene: TRBJ2-5
v_gene: TRBV2
d_gene: -
abundance: -
CDR3nt: TGTGCCAGCAGCGACCAGGGGAATCTCCTGGCTCGAGAAGAGACCCAGTACTTC
CDR3aa: CASSDQGNLLAREETQYF

j_gene: TRBJ2-7
v_gene: TRBV6-1
d_gene: -
abundance: -
CDR3nt: TGTGCCAGCCTCCCGCGGGGAGGAGGGTACGAGCAGTACTTC
CDR3aa: CASLPRGGGYEQYF

j_gene: TRBJ2-3
v_gene: TRBV19
d_gene: -
abundance: -
CDR3nt: TGTGCCAGTAGTATCGGGCAGGGGTTTTTAGATACGCAGTATTTT
CDR3aa: CASSIGQGFLDTQYF

j_gene: TRBJ2-3
v_gene: TRBV29-1
d_gene: TRBD1
abundance: -
CDR3nt: TGCAGCGGGACCCGACAGGGGCCGGATACGCAGTATTTT
CDR3aa: CSGTRQGPDTQYF

j_gene: TRBJ2-6
v_gene: TRBV19
d_gene: -
abundance: -
CDR3nt: TGTGCCAGTTGCCAGGACGGGATCCCTGGGGCCAACGTCCTGACTTTC
CDR3aa: CASCQDGIPGANVLTF

j_gene: TRBJ2-6
v_gene: TRBV19
d_gene: -
abundance: few
CDR3nt: TGTGCCAGTAGTACCCGCAGGGGAACTGGGGCCAACGTCCTGACTTTC
CDR3aa: CASSTRRGTGANVLTF

j_gene: TRBJ2-7
v_gene: TRBV6-5
d_gene: -
abundance: -
CDR3nt: TGTGCCAGCAGTTACGCGGGTACCCGCTACGAGCAGTACTTC
CDR3aa: CASSYAGTRYEQYF

j_gene: TRBJ1-4
v_gene: TRBV5-4
d_gene: TRBD1
abundance: once
CDR3nt: TGTGCCAGCAGCTTGGGTCGGACAGGGAATGAAAAACTGTTTTTT
CDR3aa: CASSLGRTGNEKLFF

j_gene: TRBJ1-3
v_gene: TRBV4-3
d_gene: -
abundance: once
CDR3nt: TGCGCCAGCAGCCAAGATTCGACAGACTTCGGGCCCATATATTTT
CDR3aa: CASSQDSTDFGPIYF

j_gene: TRBJ1-2
v_gene: TRBV19
d_gene: -
abundance: -
CDR3nt: TGTGCCAGTAGTAGTAATCTGGGCTACACCTTC
CDR3aa: CASSSNLGYTF

j_gene: TRBJ2-3
v_gene: TRBV7-9
d_gene: -
abundance: -
CDR3nt: TGTGCCAGCAGCTTACAGGGGTTGACAGATACGCAGTATTTT
CDR3aa: CASSLQGLTDTQYF

j_gene: TRBJ2-2
v_gene: TRBV6-6
d_gene: TRBD2
abundance: few
CDR3nt: TGTGCCAGCGCCGGGACTAGCGGGGAGCTGTTTTTT
CDR3aa: CASAGTSGELFF

j_gene: TRBJ2-1
v_gene: TRBV11-2
d_gene: -
abundance: -
CDR3nt: TGTGCCAGCAGCTTAATGGGGGGATACAATGAGCAGTTCTTC
CDR3aa: CASSLMGGYNEQFF

j_gene: TRBJ2-2
v_gene: TRBV5-1
d_gene: -
abundance: -
CDR3nt: TGCGCCAGCAGCCTAAGACAGAACACCGGGGAGCTGTTTTTT
CDR3aa: CASSLRQNTGELFF

j_gene: TRBJ2-7
v_gene: TRBV7-2
d_gene: -
abundance: -
CDR3nt: TGTGCCAGCAGCTTTGAGCGGGTCTACGAGCAGTACTTC
CDR3aa: CASSFERVYEQYF

j_gene: TRBJ1-5
v_gene: TRBV18
d_gene: TRBD1
abundance: -
CDR3nt: TGTGCCAGCTCACCACTCCCCACAGGGGACAATCAGCCCCAGCATTTT
CDR3aa: CASSPLPTGDNQPQHF

j_gene: TRBJ2-5
v_gene: TRBV4-1
d_gene: TRBD1
abundance: -
CDR3nt: TGCGCCAGCAGCCAGCCGACAGGGGCTAAAGGGTCCCAGTACTTC
CDR3aa: CASSQPTGAKGSQYF

j_gene: TRBJ1-1
v_gene: TRBV19
d_gene: -
abundance: -
CDR3nt: TGTGCCAGTAACCCCGCGGCAGGGGTGAACACTGAAGCTTTCTTT
CDR3aa: CASNPAAGVNTEAFF

j_gene: TRBJ2-7
v_gene: TRBV9
d_gene: -
abundance: -
CDR3nt: TGTGCCAGCAGCCCAGGATCCTACGAGCAGTACTTC
CDR3aa: CASSPGSYEQYF

j_gene: TRBJ2-1
v_gene: TRBV5-1
d_gene: TRBD2
abundance: once
CDR3nt: TGCGCCAGCAGCTCCTCTAGCGGGAGTTTCTATGAGCAGTTCTTC
CDR3aa: CASSSSSGSFYEQFF

j_gene: TRBJ2-2
v_gene: TRBV5-6
d_gene: TRBD1
abundance: -
CDR3nt: TGTGCCAGCAGACGGACAGGGGGCGCTTGGTCCGGGGAGCTGTTTTTT
CDR3aa: CASRRTGGAWSGELFF

j_gene: TRBJ1-2
v_gene: TRBV30
d_gene: TRBD1
abundance: few
CDR3nt: TGTGCCTGGAGTGTACAGGGGGGCGATGGCTACACCTTC
CDR3aa: CAWSVQGGDGYTF

j_gene: TRBJ2-7
v_gene: TRBV18
d_gene: TRBD1
abundance: -
CDR3nt: TGTGCCAGCTCACCACCGACAGGGCTAGCCCGAAACGAGCAGTACTTC
CDR3aa: CASSPPTGLARNEQYF

j_gene: TRBJ2-5
v_gene: TRBV7-9
d_gene: TRBD2
abundance: -
CDR3nt: TGTGCCAGCAGCCGAGGTAGCGGGGGAGGTCAAGAGACCCAGTACTTC
CDR3aa: CASSRGSGGGQETQYF

j_gene: TRBJ1-3
v_gene: TRBV11-3
d_gene: TRBD1
abundance: many
CDR3nt: TGTGCCAGCAGCCCGTACTCGGGACAGGGGGCGGACACCATATATTTT
CDR3aa: CASSPYSGQGADTIYF

j_gene: TRBJ2-4
v_gene: TRBV5-7
d_gene: -
abundance: -
CDR3nt: TGTGCCAGCAGCTTGGCGGTAATTTCGGACATTCAGTACTTC
CDR3aa: CASSLAVISDIQYF

j_gene: TRBJ2-3
v_gene: TRBV5-1
d_gene: -
abundance: -
CDR3nt: TGCGCCAGCACGGGGGTAGCAACAGATACGCAGTATTTT
CDR3aa: CASTGVATDTQYF

j_gene: TRBJ2-7
v_gene: TRBV18
d_gene: -
abundance: once
CDR3nt: TGTGCCAGCTCATTGAGGGACACTGTAAACTACGAGCAGTACTTC
CDR3aa: CASSLRDTVNYEQYF

j_gene: TRBJ2-7
v_gene: TRBV7-9
d_gene: -
abundance: -
CDR3nt: TGTGCCAGCAGCCGGAGGGGCCCTTCCTACGAGCAGTACTTC
CDR3aa: CASSRRGPSYEQYF

j_gene: TRBJ1-2
v_gene: TRBV6-1
d_gene: TRBD1
abundance: -
CDR3nt: TGTGCCAGCAGCCCCGGACAGGATCTAAGCTATGGCTACACCTTC
CDR3aa: CASSPGQDLSYGYTF

j_gene: TRBJ1-2
v_gene: TRBV28
d_gene: TRBD1
abundance: -
CDR3nt: TGTGCCAGCAGTTTGGGACCGGGACAGGGGGACCTAAACTATGGCTACACCTTC
CDR3aa: CASSLGPGQGDLNYGYTF

j_gene: TRBJ2-5
v_gene: TRBV7-9
d_gene: -
abundance: -
CDR3nt: TGTGCCAGCAGCCCTAGGCCCTGGAGGGGGGGGCCGTCTGAGACCCAGTACTTC
CDR3aa: CASSPRPWRGGPSETQYF

j_gene: TRBJ2-1
v_gene: TRBV10-3
d_gene: -
abundance: -
CDR3nt: TGTGCCATCAGTGAGTTCAAATGGGCGGGATCAGTAAATGAGCAGTTCTTC
CDR3aa: CAISEFKWAGSVNEQFF

j_gene: TRBJ2-1
v_gene: TRBV27
d_gene: -
abundance: -
CDR3nt: TGTGCCAGTTCCGGGACAATCGACAATGAGCAGTTCTTC
CDR3aa: CASSGTIDNEQFF

j_gene: TRBJ2-7
v_gene: TRBV27
d_gene: TRBD1
abundance: -
CDR3nt: TGTGCCAGCAGAACGGACAGGGGGCTCGGCTACGAGCAGTACTTC
CDR3aa: CASRTDRGLGYEQYF

j_gene: TRBJ1-4
v_gene: TRBV29-1
d_gene: TRBD1
abundance: few
CDR3nt: TGCAGCGTTGAGACAGGGACTAATGAAAAACTGTTTTTT
CDR3aa: CSVETGTNEKLFF

j_gene: TRBJ1-5
v_gene: TRBV7-3
d_gene: -
abundance: few
CDR3nt: TGTGCCAGCAGCCTTAGTCCGGATCAGCCCCAGCATTTT
CDR3aa: CASSLSPDQPQHF

j_gene: TRBJ1-2
v_gene: TRBV28
d_gene: TRBD1
abundance: -
CDR3nt: TGTGCCAGCAAGCCGGGACAGGGGGCTGAAGGCTACACCTTC
CDR3aa: CASKPGQGAEGYTF

j_gene: TRBJ1-1
v_gene: TRBV11-2
d_gene: TRBD1
abundance: -
CDR3nt: TGTGCCAGCAGCCCAGGGACAGCGAGCTGGAACACTGAAGCTTTCTTT
CDR3aa: CASSPGTASWNTEAFF

j_gene: TRBJ2-7
v_gene: TRBV18
d_gene: TRBD1
abundance: -
CDR3nt: TGTGCCAGCTCACCCGAGACAGGGCAGTTCTACGAGCAGTACTTC
CDR3aa: CASSPETGQFYEQYF

j_gene: TRBJ2-1
v_gene: TRBV6-1
d_gene: -
abundance: once
CDR3nt: TGTGCCAGCAGTGAGCGGCGCAACTCCTACAATGAGCAGTTCTTC
CDR3aa: CASSERRNSYNEQFF

j_gene: TRBJ1-5
v_gene: TRBV19
d_gene: -
abundance: -
CDR3nt: TGTGCCAGTAGTTCGGCAGGGAAGGATCAGCCCCAGCATTTT
CDR3aa: CASSSAGKDQPQHF

j_gene: TRBJ2-1
v_gene: TRBV7-8
d_gene: TRBD1
abundance: -
CDR3nt: TGTGCCAGCAGCTGGAGACAGGGAAATGAGCAGTTCTTC
CDR3aa: CASSWRQGNEQFF

j_gene: TRBJ2-7
v_gene: TRBV19
d_gene: TRBD2
abundance: -
CDR3nt: TGTGCCAGTAGTATAGAGCGGGAGAGAAGCGAGCAGTACTTC
CDR3aa: CASSIERERSEQYF

j_gene: TRBJ1-2
v_gene: TRBV5-1
d_gene: -
abundance: once
CDR3nt: TGCGCCAGCAGCTTCGTTGGGCAGGGATCCTATGGCTACACCTTC
CDR3aa: CASSFVGQGSYGYTF